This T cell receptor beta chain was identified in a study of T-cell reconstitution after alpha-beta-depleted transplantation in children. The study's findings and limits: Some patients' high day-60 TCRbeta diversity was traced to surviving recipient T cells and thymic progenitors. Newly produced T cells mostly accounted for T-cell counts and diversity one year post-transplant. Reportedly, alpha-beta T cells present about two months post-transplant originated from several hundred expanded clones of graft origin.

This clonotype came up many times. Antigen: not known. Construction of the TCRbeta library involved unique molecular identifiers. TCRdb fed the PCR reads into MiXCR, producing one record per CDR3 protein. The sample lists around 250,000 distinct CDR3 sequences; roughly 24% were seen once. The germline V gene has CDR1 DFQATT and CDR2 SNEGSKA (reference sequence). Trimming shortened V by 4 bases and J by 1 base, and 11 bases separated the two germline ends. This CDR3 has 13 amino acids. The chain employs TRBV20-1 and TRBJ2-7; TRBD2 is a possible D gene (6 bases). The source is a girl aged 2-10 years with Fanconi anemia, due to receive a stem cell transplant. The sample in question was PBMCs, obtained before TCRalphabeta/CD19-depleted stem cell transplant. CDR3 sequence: CSATGLPSYEQYF. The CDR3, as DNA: TGCAGTGCTACGGGACTTCCTTCCTACGAGCAGTACTTC.